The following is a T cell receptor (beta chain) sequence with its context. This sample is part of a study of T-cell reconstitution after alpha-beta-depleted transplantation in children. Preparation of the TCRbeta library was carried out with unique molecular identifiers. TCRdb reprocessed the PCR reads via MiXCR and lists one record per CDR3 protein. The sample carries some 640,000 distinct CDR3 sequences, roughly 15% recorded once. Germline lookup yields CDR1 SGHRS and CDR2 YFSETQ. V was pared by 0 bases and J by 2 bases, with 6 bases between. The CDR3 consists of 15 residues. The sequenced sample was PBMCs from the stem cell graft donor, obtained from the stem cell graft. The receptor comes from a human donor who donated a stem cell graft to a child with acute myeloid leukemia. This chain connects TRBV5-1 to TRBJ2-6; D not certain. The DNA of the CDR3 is TGCGCCAGCAGCTTGGCACGGACTGGGGCCAACGTCCTGACTTTC. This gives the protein CASSLARTGANVLTF.